Each of the 30 T cell receptor beta chains below was sequenced from the same sample in a study of blood T cell repertoires in COVID-19. Sequencing was performed with immunoSEQ multiplex PCR; in TCRdb, only in-frame clones are kept and a portion is missing. The repertoire includes just over 150,000 clones, approximately 84% of them detected once, and around a fifth sits in the top ten. The sample was peripheral blood. The receptors shown here come from a woman aged 80 or over with acute or convalescent COVID-19.

This clone was counted a single time. This chain links TRBV7-9 with TRBJ2-7; TRBD1 matches 8 bases. V was pared by 4 bases and J by 7 bases, with 12 bases of the junction left unmatched. Germline V gives CDR1 SEHNR, CDR2 FQNEAQ (reference sequence). The CDR3 spans 15 residues. The CDR3 sequence is CASSSRGDRRGEQYF. The CDR3 DNA sequence: TGTGCCAGCAGCTCACGAGGGGACAGGAGAGGAGAGCAGTACTTC.

The chain joins TRBV5-1 to TRBJ1-5, with TRBD1 matching over 8 bases. Germline lookup yields CDR1 SGHRS and CDR2 YFSETQ. V dropped 4 bases and J dropped 6; count of bases not matched to a gene: 6. CDR3 length equals 14 residues. CDR3 residues: CASSPGQGGQPQHF. The CDR3, as DNA: TGCGCCAGCAGCCCAGGACAGGGCGGTCAGCCCCAGCATTTT. The whole variable domain, remainder taken from reference TRBV5-1 and TRBJ1-5, is KAGVTQTPRYLIKTRGQQVTLSCSPISGHRSVSWYQQTPGQGLQFLFEYFSETQRNKGNFPGRFSGRQFSNSRSEMNVSTLELGDSALYLCASSPGQGGQPQHFGDGTRLSIL.

Only a few counts were recorded for this clone. The V and J genes are TRBV2 and TRBJ1-4; 8 bases are shared with TRBD1. CDR1 and CDR2 (germline): SNHLY, FYNNEI. Trimming at V came to 4 bases and at J to 8 bases, leaving 6 bases not matched to a gene. The CDR3 loop spans 14 amino acids. In DNA form, the CDR3 reads TGTGCCAGCAGTGGGGGCAGGGGGCCGGAAAAACTGTTTTTT. Protein product: CASSGGRGPEKLFF.

The gene calls are TRBV9 and TRBJ2-1; D is uncertain. The CDR3 length is 12 residues. V gave up 0 bases and J gave up 10 bases, with 8 bases separating them. Germline lookup yields CDR1 SGDLS and CDR2 YYNGEE. The CDR3 bases are TGTGCCAGCAGCGTAGATTACATAGAGCAGTTCTTC. This codes for CASSVDYIEQFF.

The chain recombines TRBV3-1 (or the pseudogene TRBV3-2) with TRBJ2-7; D remains unclear. V was trimmed by 4 bases and J by 6 bases, leaving 13 bases between them. The CDR3 is 13 residues long. The germline V gene encodes CDR1 LGHDT and CDR2 YNNKEL (reference sequence). CDR3 loop: CASSPLTETEQYF. The CDR3 DNA is TGTGCCAGCAGCCCCTTAACGGAGACCGAGCAGTACTTC.

In this sample, this clone turned up a few times. The chain recombines TRBV30 with TRBJ1-4, with D possibly TRBD1 on 6 matching bases. The germline CDR1 and CDR2 sequences are GTSNPN and SVGIG (reference sequence). V dropped 7 bases and J dropped 10 bases, with 22 bases sitting between them. This CDR3 comprises 14 residues. The DNA for the CDR3 is TGTGCCTCACGTCCCATAAGCAGGGGCGGAAAACTGTTTTTT. This codes for CASRPISRGGKLFF.

This sequence joins TRBV18 and TRBJ1-1; maybe TRBD1 (5 bases). With 5 bases removed from V and 11 bases from J, the gap between germline ends came to 24 bases. Germline-derived CDR1 and CDR2 are KGHSH and LQKENI. The CDR3 length is 15 residues. CDR3 loop: CASSSLSTQALDAFF. In DNA form, the CDR3 reads TGTGCCAGCTCATCGCTTTCTACACAGGCTTTAGACGCTTTCTTT.

For this clone: At one boundary the junction diverges from the germline segment, which might be a read error. The chain carries TRBV5-6 and TRBJ1-1, with D perhaps matching TRBD1 (6 bases). The CDR3 runs 15 residues. The germline gives CDR1 SGHDT, CDR2 YYEEEE. The CDR3 region has the DNA TGTGCCAGCAGGTTGGCTACAGGGTTTGACACTGAAGCTTTCTTT. Translation gives CASRLATGFDTEAFF.

V is TRBV27 and J is TRBJ2-1; 10 bases fit TRBD2. CDR3 length: 15 residues. The germline gives CDR1 MNHEY, CDR2 SMNVEV (reference sequence). The J segment lost 8 bases and the V segment lost 5 bases, leaving 9 bases of the junction unmatched. This CDR3 is CASSLRAGGLYEQFF. CDR3 in DNA: TGTGCCAGCAGTCTCCGAGCGGGAGGGCTTTATGAGCAGTTCTTC.

The chain uses TRBV6-2 or TRBV6-3 and TRBJ2-7, with D tentatively TRBD1 (5 bases). Germline V gene data show CDR1 as MNHEY and CDR2 as SVGEGT. CDR3 size: 13 residues. Trimming left V 2 bases short and J 6 bases short, with 11 bases between. This CDR3 reads CASSYGQGVEQYF. The DNA for the CDR3 is TGTGCCAGCAGTTACGGCCAGGGTGTCGAGCAGTACTTC.

This rearrangement joins TRBV5-4 to TRBJ1-2; 9 bases fit TRBD1. The germline gives CDR1 SGHNT, CDR2 YYREEE (reference sequence). The CDR3 covers 12 residues. Losses at the gene ends were 2 bases for V and 8 bases for J; bases not matched to a gene: 1. The CDR3 loop reads CASSLTGGGYTF. The CDR3 region has the DNA TGTGCCAGCAGCTTAACAGGGGGCGGCTACACCTTC.

Written as DNA, the CDR3 is TGTGCCAGCAGCCACCGACAGGGCCCATACAATGAGCAGTTCTTC. Its translation is CASSHRQGPYNEQFF. The J gene is TRBJ2-1, the V gene TRBV7-2; 7 nucleotides match TRBD1. This CDR3 has 15 amino acids. Trimming took 5 bases from V and 4 from J; bases not matched to a gene: 8. From germline, CDR1 is SGHTA and CDR2 FQGNSA.

J is TRBJ1-1 and V is TRBV11-1, with unresolved D. V shed 5 bases and J shed 3 bases, with 13 bases lying between them. Germline assignment: CDR1 SGHAT and CDR2 FQDESV (reference sequence). This CDR3 comprises 14 residues. The CDR3 loop is CASSVEAIDTEAFF. The CDR3 DNA follows: TGTGCCAGCAGCGTTGAGGCCATTGACACTGAAGCTTTCTTT.

This clone was picked up one time. The chain joins TRBV27 to TRBJ2-1; no definite D call. This CDR3 is 13 amino acids long. V was trimmed by 2 bases and J by 4 bases, leaving 6 bases between them. Germline assignment: CDR1 MNHEY and CDR2 SMNVEV (reference sequence). The CDR3 DNA follows: TGTGCCAGCAGTTTAGGCGGTTACAATGAGCAGTTCTTC. It yields the protein CASSLGGYNEQFF.

This chain joins TRBV3-1 (or the pseudogene TRBV3-2) and TRBJ1-4; 7 nucleotides agree with TRBD1. Germline V gene lookup returns CDR1 LGHDT and CDR2 YNNKEL (reference sequence). The J segment lost 6 bases and the V segment lost 4 bases, leaving 5 bases of the junction unmatched. This CDR3 has 14 residues. The CDR3 nucleotides are TGTGCCAGCAGCCTTGAGGGGGCTTATGAAAAACTGTTTTTT. It encodes CASSLEGAYEKLFF.

The chain links TRBV5-4 to TRBJ2-2, with 8 nucleotides matching TRBD1. Trimming took 2 bases from V and 5 from J; bases not matched to a gene: 5. CDR1 is SGHNT and CDR2 is YYREEE in the germline V gene (reference sequence). The CDR3 has 15 amino acids. The CDR3, as DNA: TGTGCCAGCAGCTTACCGGACAGGGCTACCGGGGAGCTGTTTTTT. Translated, it gives CASSLPDRATGELFF.

The chain couples TRBV6-5 to TRBJ1-5, with D possibly TRBD1 on 5 matching bases. The CDR3 is made up of 13 amino acids. V shed 6 bases and J shed 3 bases, with 9 bases lying between them. Germline V CDR1 and CDR2: MNHEY, SVGAGI. CDR3 region: CASRLTDNQPQHF. Written as DNA, the CDR3 is TGTGCCAGCAGATTGACAGACAATCAGCCCCAGCATTTT.

V and J are TRBV5-1 and TRBJ2-1, with D possibly TRBD1 on 5 matching bases. Germline V lookup: CDR1 SGHRS, CDR2 YFSETQ. The V end lost 4 bases, the J end lost 8 bases, and 22 bases lay between the germline ends. CDR3 size: 16 residues. The CDR3 sequence is CASSPDGSGWVDEQFF. CDR3 in DNA: TGCGCCAGCAGCCCGGACGGGTCAGGGTGGGTAGATGAGCAGTTCTTC.

The V call is TRBV29-1, the J call TRBJ2-3; TRBD2 is a possible D gene (5 bases). The length of the CDR3 is 14 residues. Germline CDR1 SQVTM, CDR2 ANQGSEA. The ends were cut back, 3 bases at V and 0 bases at J, with 10 bases in the middle. For the CDR3, the DNA is TGCAGCGTTGACGGGCGCGGGAGCACAGATACGCAGTATTTT. Residues: CSVDGRGSTDTQYF.

V gene TRBV11-2 combines with J gene TRBJ1-1, with 7 nucleotides matching TRBD1. Trimming cost V 2 bases and J 3 bases; bases outside gene matches: 3. Germline values: CDR1 SGHAT, CDR2 FQNNGV. This CDR3 contains 14 residues. Here the CDR3 DNA reads TGTGCCAGCAGCTTAAGACAGGGCTACACTGAAGCTTTCTTT. Its protein product is CASSLRQGYTEAFF.

The chain has TRBV15 and TRBJ1-1, with D unresolved. The V gene lost 0 bases and the J gene lost 7 bases, with 12 bases spanning the gap. The CDR3 extends over 14 amino acids. Per the germline V gene, CDR1 is LNHNV and CDR2 is YYDKDF (reference sequence). Here the CDR3 reads CATSRDRFLGEAFF. CDR3 coding DNA: TGTGCCACCAGCAGAGATCGCTTCCTCGGTGAAGCTTTCTTT.

The V call is TRBV7-9, the J call TRBJ1-4; D is possibly TRBD1 (5 bases). Trimming took off 6 bases at V and 6 bases at J, with 23 bases between the two ends. CDR1 and CDR2 from the germline V gene are SEHNR and FQNEAQ (reference sequence). CDR3 length equals 17 residues. The CDR3 sequence: CASRGDSYEGAYEKLFF. CDR3 sequence (DNA): TGTGCCAGCAGAGGGGACTCCTACGAGGGAGCCTATGAAAAACTGTTTTTT. Drawing the rest from reference TRBV7-9 and TRBJ1-4, the complete variable domain is DTGVSQNPRHKITKRGQNVTFRCDPISEHNRLYWYRQTLGQGPEFLTYFQNEAQLEKSRLLSDRFSAERPKGSFSTLEIQRTEQGDSAMYLCASRGDSYEGAYEKLFFGSGTQLSVL.

The rearrangement joins TRBV18 to TRBJ2-7, with D maybe TRBD2 (6 bases). This CDR3 has 13 amino acids. V lost 0 bases, J lost 6 bases, and 9 bases lay in between. CDR1 is KGHSH and CDR2 is LQKENI in the germline V gene. Here the CDR3 DNA reads TGTGCCAGCTCACCACCCCACGGGGGCGAGCAGTACTTC. It specifies CASSPPHGGEQYF.

The V gene is TRBV28, the J gene TRBJ1-4; D gene unclear. With 5 bases removed from V and 4 bases from J, the gap between germline ends came to 8 bases. The CDR3 contains 13 residues. In germline, CDR1 is MDHEN, CDR2 SYDVKM. The CDR3 DNA sequence: TGTGCCAGCAGTCGGGTGAATAATGAAAAACTGTTTTTT. Amino acid sequence: CASSRVNNEKLFF.

The chain is built from TRBV7-9 and TRBJ2-3, with 7 positions matching TRBD2. J was trimmed by 9 bases and V by 4 bases; bases with no gene match: 13. The CDR3 loop spans 15 amino acids. The germline V gene encodes CDR1 SEHNR and CDR2 FQNEAQ (reference sequence). In DNA, the CDR3 is TGTGCCAGCAGCTCGCCGGGGGGAAGGAAGGGGACGCAGTATTTT. This gives the protein CASSSPGGRKGTQYF.

The chain links TRBV7-8 to TRBJ2-1, with 7 bases identical to TRBD1. Per germline, CDR1 SGHVS and CDR2 FQNEAQ. V lost 5 bases and J lost 4; bases outside the gene matches: 11. The CDR3 is made up of 16 amino acids. DNA for the CDR3: TGTGCCAGCAGCCGACCGAACCGGGACAGATACAATGAGCAGTTCTTC. This gives the protein CASSRPNRDRYNEQFF.

CDR3 nucleotides: TGTGCCAGCAGGCGACAGGGCAATCAGCCCCAGCATTTT. It yields the protein CASRRQGNQPQHF. The V call is TRBV6-5, the J call TRBJ1-5; TRBD1 is a possible D gene (6 bases). Germline CDR1 MNHEY, CDR2 SVGAGI. V lost 6 bases, J lost 2 bases, and 8 bases lay in between. The length of the CDR3 is 13 residues.

The chain recombines TRBV27 with TRBJ1-4; 10 positions agree with TRBD1. Germline loops: CDR1 MNHEY, CDR2 SMNVEV (reference sequence). The CDR3 is 15 amino acids. After removal of 5 bases from V and 8 bases from J, the junction contained 8 bases not matched to a gene. CDR3 coding DNA: TGTGCCAGCAGTCAATTCGGGACAGGGGAAGAAAAACTGTTTTTT. The encoded protein is CASSQFGTGEEKLFF.

In DNA form, the CDR3 reads TGTGCCAGTCGGGGGAGCTCCTACAATGAGCAGTTCTTC. Translating it yields CASRGSSYNEQFF. The V call is TRBV6-5, the J call TRBJ2-1; a possible D gene is TRBD2 (6 bases). CDR1 and CDR2 from the germline V gene are MNHEY and SVGAGI. The CDR3 covers 13 residues. V dropped 9 bases and J dropped 0 bases, with 9 bases sitting between them.

The chain links TRBV30 to TRBJ2-7; TRBD1 matches 9 bases. The junction had 5 bases not matched to a gene; V was cut back by 2 bases and J by 3 bases. The CDR3 is 14 residues long. Germline V gene lookup returns CDR1 GTSNPN and CDR2 SVGIG (reference sequence). The CDR3 loop is CAWSPMTGGYEQYF. The CDR3 bases are TGTGCCTGGAGTCCAATGACAGGGGGCTACGAGCAGTACTTC.